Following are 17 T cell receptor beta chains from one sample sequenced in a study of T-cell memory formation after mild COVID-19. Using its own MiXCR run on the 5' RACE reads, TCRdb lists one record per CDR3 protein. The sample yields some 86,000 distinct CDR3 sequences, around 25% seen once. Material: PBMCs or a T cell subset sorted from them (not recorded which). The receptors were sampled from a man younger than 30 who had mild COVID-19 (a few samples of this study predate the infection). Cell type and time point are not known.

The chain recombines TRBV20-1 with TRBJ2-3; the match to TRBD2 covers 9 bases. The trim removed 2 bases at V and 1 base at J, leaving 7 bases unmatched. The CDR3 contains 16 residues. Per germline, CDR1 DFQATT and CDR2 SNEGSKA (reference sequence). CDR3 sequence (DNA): TGCAGTGCTAGACTCCCCGTAGCGGGGGGCACAGATACGCAGTATTTT. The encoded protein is CSARLPVAGGTDTQYF.

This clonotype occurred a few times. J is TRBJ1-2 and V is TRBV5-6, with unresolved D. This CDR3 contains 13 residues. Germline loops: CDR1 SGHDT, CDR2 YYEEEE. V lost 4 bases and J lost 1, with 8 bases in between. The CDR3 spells CASSPGFNYGYTF. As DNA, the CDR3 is TGTGCCAGCAGCCCGGGGTTTAACTATGGCTACACCTTC.

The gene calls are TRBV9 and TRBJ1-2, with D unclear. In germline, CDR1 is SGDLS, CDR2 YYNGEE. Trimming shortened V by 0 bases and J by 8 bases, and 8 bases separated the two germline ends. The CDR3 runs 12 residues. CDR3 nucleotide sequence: TGTGCCAGCAGCGTAGCTGGAGGGGGCTACACCTTC. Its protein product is CASSVAGGGYTF. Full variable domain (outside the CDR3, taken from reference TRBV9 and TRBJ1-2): DSGVTQTPKHLITATGQRVTLRCSPRSGDLSVYWYQQSLDQGLQFLIQYYNGEERAKGNILERFSAQQFPDLHSELNLSSLELGDSALYFCASSVAGGGYTFGSGTRLTVV.

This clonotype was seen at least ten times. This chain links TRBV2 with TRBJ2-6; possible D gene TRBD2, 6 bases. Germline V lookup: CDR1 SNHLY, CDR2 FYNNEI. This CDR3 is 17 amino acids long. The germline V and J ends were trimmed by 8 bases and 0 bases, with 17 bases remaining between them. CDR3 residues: CASLPHGGVSGANVLTF. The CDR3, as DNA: TGTGCCAGCCTGCCACACGGGGGAGTCTCTGGGGCCAACGTCCTGACTTTC.

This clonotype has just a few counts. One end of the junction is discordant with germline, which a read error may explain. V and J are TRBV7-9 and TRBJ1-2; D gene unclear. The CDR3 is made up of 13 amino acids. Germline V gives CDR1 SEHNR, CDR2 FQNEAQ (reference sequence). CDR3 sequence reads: CASSLATPYGYTF. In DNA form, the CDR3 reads TGTGCCAGCAGCCTAGCGACACCCTATGGCTACACCTTC.

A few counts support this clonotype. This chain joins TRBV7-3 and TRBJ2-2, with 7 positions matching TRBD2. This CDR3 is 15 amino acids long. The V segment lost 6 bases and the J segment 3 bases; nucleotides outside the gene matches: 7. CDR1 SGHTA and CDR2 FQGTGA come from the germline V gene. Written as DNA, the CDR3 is TGTGCCAGCAGACTCAGCGGGGCTGACACCGGGGAGCTGTTTTTT. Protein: CASRLSGADTGELFF.

Here the CDR3 DNA reads TGTGCCAGCAGCTTCCCCGGCGGGGGGGCCTCCTACAATGAGCAGTTCTTC. Encoded protein: CASSFPGGGASYNEQFF. This chain links TRBV7-2 with TRBJ2-1; 9 positions match TRBD2. V lost 3 bases and J lost 0; bases outside the gene matches: 6. The CDR3 consists of 17 residues. Germline V CDR1 and CDR2: SGHTA, FQGNSA.

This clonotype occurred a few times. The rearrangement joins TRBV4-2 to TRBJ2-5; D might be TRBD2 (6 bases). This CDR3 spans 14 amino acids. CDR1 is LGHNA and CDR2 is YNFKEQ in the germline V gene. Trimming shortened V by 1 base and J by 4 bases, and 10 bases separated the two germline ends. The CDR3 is CASSQVAEGETQYF. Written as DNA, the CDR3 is TGTGCCAGCAGCCAAGTGGCGGAGGGAGAGACCCAGTACTTC.

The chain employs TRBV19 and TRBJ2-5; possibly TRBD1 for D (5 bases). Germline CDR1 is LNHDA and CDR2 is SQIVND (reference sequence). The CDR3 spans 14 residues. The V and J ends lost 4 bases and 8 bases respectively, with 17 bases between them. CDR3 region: CASSTAGKEITQYF. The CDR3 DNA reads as TGTGCCAGTAGTACCGCAGGGAAAGAGATTACCCAGTACTTC.

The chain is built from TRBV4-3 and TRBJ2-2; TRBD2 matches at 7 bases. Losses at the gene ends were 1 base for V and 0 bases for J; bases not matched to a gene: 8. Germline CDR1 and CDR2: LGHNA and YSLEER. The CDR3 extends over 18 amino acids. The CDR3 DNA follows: TGCGCCAGCAGCCAAGCATGGGGGGGGAGCGCGAACACCGGGGAGCTGTTTTTT. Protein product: CASSQAWGGSANTGELFF.

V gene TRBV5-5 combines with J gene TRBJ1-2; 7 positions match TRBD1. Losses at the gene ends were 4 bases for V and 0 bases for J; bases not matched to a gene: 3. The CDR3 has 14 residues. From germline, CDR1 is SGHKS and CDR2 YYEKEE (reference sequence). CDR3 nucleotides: TGTGCCAGCAGCCCCGACAGGGCTAACTATGGCTACACCTTC. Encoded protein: CASSPDRANYGYTF.

The CDR3 region is CASSLHRMSENEKLFF. The CDR3 DNA reads TGTGCCAGCAGCTTACACAGGATGAGCGAGAATGAAAAACTGTTTTTT. This rearrangement joins TRBV7-3 to TRBJ1-4; tentatively, D is TRBD1 (5 bases). V was cut by 2 bases and J by 5 bases, with 15 bases left in between. Germline V CDR1 and CDR2: SGHTA, FQGTGA. This CDR3 is built from 16 residues.

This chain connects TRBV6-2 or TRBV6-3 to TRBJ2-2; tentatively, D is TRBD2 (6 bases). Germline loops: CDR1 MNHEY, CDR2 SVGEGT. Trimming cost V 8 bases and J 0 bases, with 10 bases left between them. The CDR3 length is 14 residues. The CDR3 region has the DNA TGTGCCAGCCTTGGGACTCCGAACACCGGGGAGCTGTTTTTT. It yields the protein CASLGTPNTGELFF.

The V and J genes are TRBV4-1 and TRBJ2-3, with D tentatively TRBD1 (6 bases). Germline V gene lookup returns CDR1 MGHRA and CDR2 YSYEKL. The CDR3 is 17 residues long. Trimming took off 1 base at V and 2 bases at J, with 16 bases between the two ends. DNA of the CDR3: TGCGCCAGCAGCCAAGGCCCCGGGACACTGGCCACAGATACGCAGTATTTT. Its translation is CASSQGPGTLATDTQYF.

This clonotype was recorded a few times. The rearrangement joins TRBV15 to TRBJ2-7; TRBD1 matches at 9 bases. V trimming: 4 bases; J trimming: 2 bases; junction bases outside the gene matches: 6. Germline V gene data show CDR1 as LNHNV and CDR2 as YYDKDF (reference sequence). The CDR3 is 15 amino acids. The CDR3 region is CATSTGQGRTYEQYF. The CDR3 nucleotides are TGTGCCACCAGCACGGGACAGGGAAGAACCTACGAGCAGTACTTC.

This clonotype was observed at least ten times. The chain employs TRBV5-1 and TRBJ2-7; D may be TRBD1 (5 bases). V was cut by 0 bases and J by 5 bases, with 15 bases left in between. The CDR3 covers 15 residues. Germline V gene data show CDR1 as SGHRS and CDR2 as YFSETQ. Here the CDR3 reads CASSLEGQGSDEQYV. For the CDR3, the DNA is TGCGCCAGCAGCTTGGAAGGGCAGGGCAGCGACGAGCAGTACGTC.

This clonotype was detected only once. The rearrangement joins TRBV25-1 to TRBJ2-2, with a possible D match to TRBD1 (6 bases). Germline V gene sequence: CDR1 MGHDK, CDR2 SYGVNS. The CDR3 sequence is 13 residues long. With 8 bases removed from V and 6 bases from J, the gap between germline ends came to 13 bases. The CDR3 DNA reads TGTGCCAGCGGACAGCTAACACCCGGGGAGCTGTTTTTT. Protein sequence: CASGQLTPGELFF.